This is a list of T cell receptor beta chains from one sample in a study of shared clonotypes between healthy human individuals. Profiled with immunoSEQ multiplex PCR; TCRdb holds only in-frame clones, not every one. The sample lists 2 million to 2.5 million clones, almost 96% occurring once. Source material: naive CD4+ T cells sorted from blood. Every receptor here comes from a man aged 18 to 30 in good health. CDR3s include the opening cysteine and the closing phenylalanine or tryptophan. The D gene is left open where the match is weak. Clone size is not always given. Where it is, it says once, few, many or a class for expanded clones.

d_call j_call cdr3_length v_call clone_size cdr3_aa cdr3_nt
TRBD1 TRBJ2-2 16 TRBV5-4 . CASSRGQGAITGELFF TGTGCCAGCAGCAGGGGACAGGGGGCGATCACCGGGGAGCTGTTTTTT
. TRBJ2-2 14 TRBV19 . CASRDSYLTGELFF TGTGCCAGTAGAGACAGCTACCTCACCGGGGAGCTGTTTTTT
TRBD2 TRBJ2-1 15 TRBV6-5 . CASRPREGQGNEQFF TGTGCCAGCCGTCCCCGGGAGGGCCAGGGTAATGAGCAGTTCTTC
TRBD2 TRBJ2-5 15 TRBV5-4 . CASSLVGEGEETQYF TGTGCCAGCAGCTTGGTGGGGGAGGGAGAAGAGACCCAGTACTTC
. TRBJ1-2 15 TRBV5-1 . CASSLQGPTNYGYTF TGCGCCAGCAGCTTACAGGGTCCTACTAACTATGGCTACACCTTC
TRBD1 TRBJ1-2 13 TRBV2 . CASRPGQGYGYTF TGTGCCAGCAGACCCGGACAGGGCTATGGCTACACCTTC
. TRBJ1-1 13 TRBV14 once CASGLSMNTEAFF TGTGCCAGCGGACTCTCCATGAACACTGAAGCTTTCTTT
TRBD2 TRBJ2-1 14 TRBV2 . CASRNSGGWNEQFF TGTGCCAGCAGGAATAGCGGGGGATGGAATGAGCAGTTCTTC
. TRBJ1-3 12 TRBV5-1 . CASSLGGNTIYF TGCGCCAGCAGCTTGGGGGGCAACACCATATATTTT
TRBD2 TRBJ2-3 14 TRBV6-5 . CASSAGLASQAQYF TGTGCCAGCAGTGCGGGACTAGCTAGTCAGGCGCAGTATTTT
. TRBJ1-2 15 TRBV19 . CASSYNPGTGGGYTF TGTGCCAGTAGTTATAACCCCGGGACCGGGGGTGGCTACACCTTC
. TRBJ2-4 14 TRBV5-6 . CASSLEASPNIQYF TGTGCCAGCAGCTTGGAGGCCTCCCCAAACATTCAGTACTTC
. TRBJ1-6 16 TRBV7-2 . CASSFVGGLGNSPLHF TGTGCCAGCAGCTTTGTAGGGGGGCTGGGGAATTCACCCCTCCACTTT
. TRBJ2-3 18 TRBV25-1 . CASSEYGGTDLRTDTQYF TGTGCCAGCAGTGAATATGGCGGGACCGACCTCCGCACAGATACGCAGTATTTT
. TRBJ1-2 15 TRBV2 . CASSGGGRIVDGYTF TGTGCCAGCAGTGGTGGGGGGCGAATCGTCGACGGCTACACCTTC
. TRBJ2-7 14 TRBV30 . CAWSPDQEVYEQYF TGTGCCTGGAGTCCGGATCAGGAGGTCTACGAGCAGTACTTC
. TRBJ2-3 15 TRBV5-4 . CASSLFGGSTDTQYF TGTGCCAGCAGCCTCTTCGGGGGAAGCACAGATACGCAGTATTTT
TRBD2 TRBJ2-5 19 TRBV11-2 . CASSLFMASGGSPKETQYF TGTGCCAGCAGCTTGTTTATGGCTAGCGGGGGGTCTCCCAAAGAGACCCAGTACTTC
TRBD2 TRBJ2-1 17 TRBV7-9 . CASSLGTSGSSGNEQFF TGTGCCAGCAGCTTAGGGACTAGCGGGAGCTCCGGCAATGAGCAGTTCTTC
TRBD2 TRBJ2-5 14 TRBV2 . CASSGGLAGETQYF TGTGCCAGCAGTGGGGGACTAGCTGGGGAGACCCAGTACTTC
. TRBJ1-3 16 TRBV7-7 . CASSSPIPTSGNTIYF TGTGCTAGCAGCTCACCGATACCAACCTCTGGAAACACCATATATTTT
TRBD2 TRBJ2-3 18 TRBV15 . CATSRDLGLAGVTDTQYF TGTGCCACCAGCAGAGATTTGGGACTAGCGGGAGTTACAGATACGCAGTATTTT
. TRBJ1-4 14 TRBV11-2 once CASSRDRVNEKLFF TGTGCCAGCAGCCGGGACCGGGTAAATGAAAAACTGTTTTTT
. TRBJ2-1 13 TRBV7-2 . CASSLGPANEQFF TGTGCCAGCAGCCTGGGACCGGCGAATGAGCAGTTCTTC
. TRBJ2-7 15 TRBV5-8 . CASSLVLAGGYEQYF TGTGCCAGCAGCTTAGTACTAGCAGGCGGCTACGAGCAGTACTTC
. TRBJ2-4 15 TRBV5-8 . CASSSDSVAKNIQYF TGTGCCAGCAGTTCCGACAGTGTAGCCAAAAACATTCAGTACTTC
. TRBJ2-7 15 TRBV21-1 . CASSHRDGRSYEQYF TGTGCCAGCAGCCACCGGGACGGACGCTCCTACGAGCAGTACTTC
. TRBJ2-7 15 TRBV10-3 once CAISESGRDGYEQYF TGTGCCATCAGTGAGTCTGGCAGGGACGGGTACGAGCAGTACTTC
TRBD1 TRBJ2-7 14 TRBV18 . CASSPGNRGYEQYF TGTGCCAGCTCACCAGGCAACAGGGGGTACGAGCAGTACTTC
. TRBJ1-5 16 TRBV6-6 . CASSYSEVTSNQPQHF TGTGCCAGCAGTTACTCGGAGGTGACGAGCAATCAGCCCCAGCATTTT
TRBD1 TRBJ2-7 12 TRBV5-1 . CASSRDRGEQYF TGCGCCAGCAGCCGTGACAGGGGTGAGCAGTACTTC
. TRBJ1-5 15 TRBV5-1 . CASSLKDGSNQPQHF TGCGCCAGCAGCCTTAAGGACGGGAGCAATCAGCCCCAGCATTTT
. TRBJ1-4 15 TRBV19 . CASRSGTSTNEKLFF TGTGCCAGTAGGTCCGGGACGTCAACTAATGAAAAACTGTTTTTT
TRBD2 TRBJ2-5 17 TRBV9 . CASSVGTSGVTAETQYF TGTGCCAGCAGCGTAGGGACTAGCGGGGTGACCGCCGAGACCCAGTACTTC
TRBD2 TRBJ2-2 15 TRBV6-5 once CASSQEVGRGGELFF TGTGCCAGCTCCCAGGAGGTTGGGAGGGGCGGGGAGCTGTTTTTT
TRBD2 TRBJ2-5 14 TRBV5-1 . CATGLAGAEETQYF TGCGCCACCGGACTAGCGGGAGCTGAAGAGACCCAGTACTTC
. TRBJ2-2 16 TRBV9 . CASSLSRGRTTGELFF TGTGCCAGCAGCTTAAGCCGGGGACGGACTACCGGGGAGCTGTTTTTT
. TRBJ2-3 14 TRBV7-8 . CASSSLFRTDTQYF TGTGCCAGCAGCTCCTTATTTAGAACAGATACGCAGTATTTT
. TRBJ2-2 12 TRBV7-3 . CASSSEVGELFF TGTGCCAGCAGCTCCGAGGTCGGGGAGCTGTTTTTT
TRBD1 TRBJ1-6 17 TRBV30 . CAWSVEQGAPRDSPLHF TGTGCCTGGAGTGTAGAACAGGGGGCGCCTCGGGATTCACCCCTCCACTTT
TRBD1 TRBJ1-6 15 TRBV19 . CASSVATGGSSPLHF TGTGCCAGTAGTGTCGCGACAGGGGGAAGTTCACCCCTCCACTTT
TRBD2 TRBJ2-3 16 TRBV9 . CASSVLAGGSTDTQYF TGTGCCAGCAGCGTATTAGCGGGGGGGAGCACAGATACGCAGTATTTT
TRBD1 TRBJ1-2 16 TRBV27 . CASSLRGQGFNYGYTF TGTGCCAGCAGTTTAAGAGGACAGGGGTTTAACTATGGCTACACCTTC
. TRBJ1-1 14 TRBV7-9 . CASSLAQLNTEAFF TGTGCCAGCAGCTTAGCGCAGCTGAACACTGAAGCTTTCTTT
. TRBJ1-1 13 TRBV2 . CASSEQPNTEAFF TGTGCCAGCAGTGAACAGCCGAACACTGAAGCTTTCTTT
TRBD2 TRBJ2-3 15 TRBV30 . CAWSGSGSWTDTQYF TGTGCCTGGAGTGGGAGCGGGAGTTGGACAGATACGCAGTATTTT
. TRBJ1-6 16 TRBV10-3 once CAISELGTDNNSPLHF TGTGCCATCAGTGAGTTAGGAACAGACAATAATTCACCCCTCCACTTT
. TRBJ2-7 15 TRBV28 . CASSLVGAGVYEQYF TGTGCCAGCAGTTTGGTGGGGGCTGGGGTGTACGAGCAGTACTTC